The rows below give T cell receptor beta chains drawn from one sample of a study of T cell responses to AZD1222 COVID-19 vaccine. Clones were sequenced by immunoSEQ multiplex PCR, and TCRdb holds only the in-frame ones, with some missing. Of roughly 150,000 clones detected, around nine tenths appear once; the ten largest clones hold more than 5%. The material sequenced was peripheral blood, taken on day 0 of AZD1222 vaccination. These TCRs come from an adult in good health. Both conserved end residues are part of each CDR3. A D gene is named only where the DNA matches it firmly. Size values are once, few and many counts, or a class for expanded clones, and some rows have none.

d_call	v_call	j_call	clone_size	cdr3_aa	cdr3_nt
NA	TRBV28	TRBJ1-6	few	CASSQSGQYHNSPLHF	TGTGCCAGCAGCCAATCAGGACAGTACCATAATTCACCCCTCCACTTT
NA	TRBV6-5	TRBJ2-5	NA	CASTPMGAGGETQYF	TGTGCCAGCACCCCGATGGGGGCAGGAGGAGAGACCCAGTACTTC
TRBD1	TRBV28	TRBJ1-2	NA	CASSLGQGFGYGYTF	TGTGCCAGCAGTTTAGGACAGGGGTTCGGCTATGGCTACACCTTC
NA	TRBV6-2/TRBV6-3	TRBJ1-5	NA	CASSLDYRNQPQHF	TGTGCCAGCAGTTTAGACTACCGCAATCAGCCCCAGCATTTT
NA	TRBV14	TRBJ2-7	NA	CASSHLGDREQYF	TGTGCCAGCAGCCATCTCGGGGATCGCGAGCAGTACTTC
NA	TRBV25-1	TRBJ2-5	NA	CASSDGREETQYF	TGTGCCAGCAGTGATGGCAGGGAGGAGACCCAGTACTTC
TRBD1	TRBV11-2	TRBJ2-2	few	CASSLYTGANTGELFF	TGTGCCAGCAGCTTATATACAGGGGCCAACACCGGGGAGCTGTTTTTT
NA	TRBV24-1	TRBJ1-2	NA	CATSYQEGGYTF	TGTGCCACCAGCTACCAGGAGGGCGGCTACACCTTC
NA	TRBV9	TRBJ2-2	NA	CASSVGHQNTGELFF	TGTGCCAGCAGCGTAGGACACCAGAACACCGGGGAGCTGTTTTTT
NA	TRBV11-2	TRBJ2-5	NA	CASSAGYQETQYF	TGTGCCAGCAGCGCAGGGTACCAAGAGACCCAGTACTTC
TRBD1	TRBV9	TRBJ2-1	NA	CASNLQGAENEQFF	TGTGCCAGCAACTTACAGGGGGCCGAGAATGAGCAGTTCTTC
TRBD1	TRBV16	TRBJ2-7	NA	CASSPPGTAVGEQYF	TGTGCCAGCAGCCCTCCCGGGACAGCGGTCGGTGAACAGTACTTC
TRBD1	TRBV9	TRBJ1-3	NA	CASSEWGDRGTGNTIYF	TGTGCCAGCAGCGAGTGGGGGGACAGGGGTACTGGAAACACCATATATTTT
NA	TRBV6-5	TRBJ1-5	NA	CASRLTGIGPQHF	TGTGCCAGCAGACTTACAGGGATAGGGCCCCAGCATTTT
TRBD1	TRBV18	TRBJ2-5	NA	CASSPPGGLETQYF	TGTGCCAGCTCACCACCAGGGGGCTTGGAGACCCAGTACTTC
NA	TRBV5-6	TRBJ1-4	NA	CASSRNRISFEKLFF	TGTGCCAGCAGCCGCAACAGAATATCTTTTGAAAAACTGTTTTTT
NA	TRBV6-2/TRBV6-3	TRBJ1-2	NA	CASSLDKNYGYTF	TGTGCCAGCAGTTTGGACAAGAACTATGGCTACACCTTC
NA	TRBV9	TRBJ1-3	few	CASSVSPRGATNSIYF	TGTGCCAGCAGCGTTTCCCCACGAGGGGCGACTAACTCCATATATTTT